This TCR beta chain was recovered during a study of CD8 T cells in ankylosing spondylitis. For TCR beta, libraries came from quantitative 5'-RACE with molecular barcodes. TCRdb re-called the 5' RACE reads through MiXCR, storing one row per CDR3 protein. This table holds 750,000 to 850,000 distinct CDR3 sequences, about 11% found once. Trimming cost V 8 bases and J 0 bases, with 13 bases left between them. CDR3 size: 15 residues. Germline V gives CDR1 MNHNS, CDR2 SASEGT. Regarding the study as a whole: Disease-associated clones were CD8+ and fairly uncommon in peripheral blood. Enrichment of disease-linked clones was reportedly significant in matched ankylosing spondylitis synovial fluid. Ankylosing spondylitis blood appeared to carry a characteristic TCR beta motif of eight or nine highly homologous variants. Earlier literature documents some of the motif variants in reactive arthritis synovial fluid and blood.

Remarks on this clonotype: Its specificity is not known.

Sequencing was performed on blood, either unsorted or a sorted T cell fraction (not recorded which). The TCR sequence derives from a male donor with ankylosing spondylitis. The chain uses TRBV6-1 and TRBJ1-4; D unresolved. The CDR3 nucleotides read TGTGCCAGCTCCAGAACACTTCCAACTAATGAAAAACTGTTTTTT. Its protein is CASSRTLPTNEKLFF.